One sample yielded the 9 T cell receptor beta chains listed below, sequenced in a study of blood T cells in healthy people across ages (dated by TCRdb to between 2014 and 2017). Receptor libraries were prepared by 5' RACE. Sequenced on an Illumina HiSeq 2500. A second roughly 7 to 11 cycle PCR used a sample-barcoded 5' primer and a J-beta primer mix. TCRdb took the public reads, trimmed them with fastp at Q25, ran MiXCR for clone calling and kept in-frame beta chains. Rows merge per CDR3 protein into single entries with the most common DNA and genes. The sample records some 760,000 distinct CDR3 sequences, about 25% of which are singletons. More than 7.5% of the sample is taken by the ten largest. These sequences were also reported in another study, on T cells of mothers and their children.

Material for sequencing was blood. All receptors derive from a boy aged 5 to 17 in good health.

J is TRBJ2-5 and V is TRBV6-4; D perhaps matches TRBD2 (6 bases). Per germline, CDR1 MRHNA and CDR2 SNTAGT. Trimming removed 6 bases at V and 4 bases at J, with 18 bases between. The CDR3 extends over 15 amino acids. The CDR3 loop reads CASSNATGGPETQYF. In nucleotides, the CDR3 is TGTGCCAGCAGCAATGCAACAGGAGGGCCAGAGACCCAGTACTTC.

The chain employs TRBV6-1 and TRBJ2-7, with D possibly matching TRBD1 (5 bases). The CDR3 length is 15 residues. Germline CDR1 reads MNHNS; CDR2 reads SASEGT. The germline V and J ends were trimmed by 2 bases and 1 base, with 12 bases remaining between them. The chain's CDR3 is CASSELGAVSYEQYF. CDR3 in DNA: TGTGCCAGCAGTGAATTAGGGGCGGTGTCCTACGAGCAGTACTTC.

This clonotype came up a few times. The J gene is TRBJ2-3, the V gene TRBV21-1; the DNA was not used to check the table's D call, TRBD2. TRBV21-1 is flagged as a pseudogene. The CDR3 has 17 amino acids. CDR3 in amino acids: CASVSPGLADSGDTQYF. In DNA form, the CDR3 reads TGTGCCAGCGTCTCTCCGGGACTAGCAGACTCTGGTGATACGCAGTATTTT.

This chain uses TRBV2 with TRBJ2-1; weak D call: TRBD2 (6 bases). Germline V gene data show CDR1 as SNHLY and CDR2 as FYNNEI. Between the trimmed V and J ends, which lost 6 bases and 6 bases, there was a span of 18 bases. The CDR3 sequence is 15 residues long. CDR3: CASRVAETSFNEQFF. DNA of the CDR3: TGTGCCAGCAGAGTAGCGGAAACGTCATTCAATGAGCAGTTCTTC.

This clonotype was counted between two and nine times. The chain carries TRBV12-3 or TRBV12-4 and TRBJ1-5, with TRBD1 matching 7 bases. This CDR3 is built from 15 residues. The junction had 6 bases not matched to a gene; V was cut back by 5 bases and J by 2 bases. The CDR3 reads CASSGQVRRNQPQHF. CDR3 nucleotides: TGTGCCAGCAGTGGACAGGTACGGCGCAATCAGCCCCAGCATTTT.

The CDR3 region has the DNA TGCAGTGCTAGAGAGTCCGGGGTTTATGGCTACACCTTC. Translated: CSARESGVYGYTF. The genes are TRBV20-1 and TRBJ1-2; D unclear. V was pared by 0 bases and J by 5 bases, with 10 bases between. The CDR3 runs to 13 residues. Germline V CDR1 and CDR2: DFQATT, SNEGSKA (reference sequence).

The chain couples TRBV13 to TRBJ2-7; D gene ambiguous. The V gene's germline CDR1 is PRHDT and CDR2 FYEKMQ (reference sequence). Trimming left V 3 bases short and J 4 bases short, with 10 bases between. The CDR3 covers 13 residues. CDR3 protein: CASSFGLRYEQYF. As DNA, the CDR3 is TGTGCCAGCAGCTTTGGCCTTCGATACGAGCAGTACTTC.

This clonotype has just a few counts. The chain is built from TRBV7-2 and TRBJ2-1; no reliable D call. The CDR3 is 13 residues long. The V gene lost 4 bases and the J gene lost 8 bases, with 12 bases spanning the gap. The V gene's germline CDR1 is SGHTA and CDR2 FQGNSA. The chain's CDR3 is CASSSPRPDEQFF. The CDR3 bases are TGTGCCAGCAGCTCGCCTCGACCCGATGAGCAGTTCTTC. The full variable domain, its missing parts supplied by reference TRBV7-2 and TRBJ2-1, is GAGVSQSPSNKVTEKGKDVELRCDPISGHTALYWYRQSLGQGLEFLIYFQGNSAPDKSGLPSDRFSAERTGGSVSTLTIQRTQQEDSAVYLCASSSPRPDEQFFGPGTRLTVL.

The chain has TRBV10-3 and TRBJ2-5, with 7 bases identical to TRBD2. Trimming at V came to 10 bases and at J to 3 bases, leaving 17 bases not matched to a gene. The CDR3 has 16 residues. The germline CDR1 and CDR2 sequences are ENHRY and SYGVKD. The CDR3: CATGRGGENSEETQYF. DNA for the CDR3: TGTGCCACCGGCCGGGGAGGGGAGAACTCGGAAGAGACCCAGTACTTC.